This T cell receptor (beta chain) was sequenced for a study of blood T cell repertoires in COVID-19. Across the whole study: Acute and convalescent COVID-19 samples came from the United States, Italy and Spain. PBMCs, B-cell-depleted T cells, or T cells were the source of the cDNA or gDNA that made up the material.

The authors' processing: Reference gene primer amplification gave nucleated cell count estimates. The table came from immunoSEQ multiplex PCR; TCRdb's copy has only in-frame clones and leaves some out. D and trimming were read from the DNA, whereas the V and J calls and clone size are those reported in that table. This table holds 110,000 or so clones, 70% to 90% found once. The CDR3 spans 15 residues. Germline V gene data show CDR1 as MDHEN and CDR2 as SYDVKM. The ends were cut back, 5 bases at V and 3 bases at J, with 16 bases in the middle. Sequencing was performed on peripheral blood. The chain carries TRBV28 and TRBJ1-1; TRBD1 might be the D (6 bases). The TCR was taken from a woman aged 70-85 years who had recovered from COVID-19. The CDR3 protein is CASSPTDRPYTEAFF. As DNA, the CDR3 is TGTGCCAGCAGTCCAACCGACAGGCCATACACTGAAGCTTTCTTT.